This is a list of T cell receptor beta chains from one sample in a study of radiotherapy plus CTLA-4 blockade in lung cancer. The repertoire was sequenced with immunoSEQ multiplex PCR; TCRdb's copy has only in-frame clones and lacks some. The sample consists of about 110,000 clones, about four fifths of them appearing once. The sample in question was peripheral blood, obtained from a patient treated with radiotherapy plus ipilimumab. Source of these receptors: a human donor with non-small cell lung cancer that progressed on radiotherapy plus ipilimumab. Some clones in this sample may be carry-over from other donors' samples. Both conserved end residues are part of each CDR3. D genes are given only for firm matches. Rows give clone size only sometimes, using once, few, many, or a class for an expanded clone.

j_call: TRBJ2-3; v_call: TRBV2; d_call: NA; clone_size: NA; cdr3_aa: CASRLTSYTDTQYF; cdr3_nt: TGTGCCAGCAGGTTGACTAGTTACACAGATACGCAGTATTTT
j_call: TRBJ1-2; v_call: TRBV2; d_call: TRBD1; clone_size: NA; cdr3_aa: CASIWDRGLEGYTF; cdr3_nt: TGTGCCAGCATCTGGGACAGGGGGCTGGAGGGCTACACCTTC
j_call: TRBJ2-7; v_call: TRBV30; d_call: TRBD2; clone_size: NA; cdr3_aa: CAWTARRGRGGWYEQYF; cdr3_nt: TGTGCCTGGACAGCCCGTCGCGGGAGGGGAGGGTGGTACGAGCAGTACTTC
j_call: TRBJ2-7; v_call: TRBV14; d_call: TRBD1; clone_size: NA; cdr3_aa: CASSQGTGVYEQYF; cdr3_nt: TGTGCCAGCAGCCAGGGGACAGGGGTCTACGAGCAGTACTTC
j_call: TRBJ2-3; v_call: TRBV5-4; d_call: TRBD1; clone_size: NA; cdr3_aa: CASRPDRASDTQYF; cdr3_nt: TGTGCCAGCAGGCCCGACAGGGCATCAGATACGCAGTATTTT
j_call: TRBJ2-6; v_call: TRBV7-9; d_call: TRBD1; clone_size: NA; cdr3_aa: CASGTGSNSGANVLTF; cdr3_nt: TGTGCCAGCGGGACAGGGAGCAACTCTGGGGCCAACGTCCTGACTTTC
j_call: TRBJ2-7; v_call: TRBV9; d_call: TRBD1; clone_size: NA; cdr3_aa: CASSVGQGPYEQYF; cdr3_nt: TGTGCCAGCAGCGTAGGACAGGGCCCCTACGAGCAGTACTTC
j_call: TRBJ1-6; v_call: TRBV7-9; d_call: NA; clone_size: NA; cdr3_aa: CASSPRTAYNSPLHF; cdr3_nt: TGTGCCAGCAGCCCCCGGACAGCGTATAATTCACCCCTCCACTTT
j_call: TRBJ2-3; v_call: TRBV5-4; d_call: NA; clone_size: NA; cdr3_aa: CASSLGPSVRDTQYF; cdr3_nt: TGTGCCAGCAGCTTGGGTCCTAGCGTCAGAGATACGCAGTATTTT
j_call: TRBJ1-1; v_call: TRBV7-9; d_call: NA; clone_size: NA; cdr3_aa: CASSSDPPYEAFF; cdr3_nt: TGTGCCAGCAGCTCCGACCCCCCATATGAAGCTTTCTTT
j_call: TRBJ2-3; v_call: TRBV2; d_call: NA; clone_size: NA; cdr3_aa: CASTALGGDTQYF; cdr3_nt: TGTGCCAGCACCGCGCTAGGAGGAGATACGCAGTATTTT
j_call: TRBJ2-2; v_call: TRBV7-3; d_call: NA; clone_size: NA; cdr3_aa: CASSQARGPGELFF; cdr3_nt: TGTGCCAGCAGCCAAGCCCGGGGTCCCGGGGAGCTGTTTTTT
j_call: TRBJ2-1; v_call: TRBV9; d_call: NA; clone_size: NA; cdr3_aa: CASSVKLAYDEQFF; cdr3_nt: TGTGCCAGCAGCGTAAAGCTAGCGTACGATGAGCAGTTCTTC
j_call: TRBJ1-5; v_call: TRBV28; d_call: NA; clone_size: NA; cdr3_aa: CASSWTADQPQHF; cdr3_nt: TGTGCCAGCAGTTGGACAGCCGATCAGCCCCAGCATTTT
j_call: TRBJ2-5; v_call: TRBV5-1; d_call: NA; clone_size: once; cdr3_aa: CASSGKIIQGQETQYF; cdr3_nt: TGCGCCAGCAGCGGAAAAATTATACAGGGTCAAGAGACCCAGTACTTC
j_call: TRBJ2-7; v_call: TRBV6-5; d_call: NA; clone_size: NA; cdr3_aa: CASSYRGAYSYEQYF; cdr3_nt: TGTGCCAGCAGTTACCGGGGGGCCTACTCCTACGAGCAGTACTTC
j_call: TRBJ1-1; v_call: TRBV9; d_call: NA; clone_size: once; cdr3_aa: CASRREGNTEAFF; cdr3_nt: TGTGCCAGCCGTCGGGAAGGGAACACTGAAGCTTTCTTT
j_call: TRBJ1-2; v_call: TRBV7-9; d_call: NA; clone_size: NA; cdr3_aa: CASSLGGLYGYTF; cdr3_nt: TGTGCCAGCAGCTTGGGGGGCCTCTATGGCTACACCTTC
j_call: TRBJ2-7; v_call: TRBV5-1; d_call: NA; clone_size: NA; cdr3_aa: CASNPQGPGEQYF; cdr3_nt: TGCGCCAGCAACCCCCAGGGGCCAGGCGAGCAGTACTTC
j_call: TRBJ2-7; v_call: TRBV11-2; d_call: TRBD2; clone_size: NA; cdr3_aa: CASSLGLRGGSHEQYF; cdr3_nt: TGTGCCAGCAGCTTAGGTTTACGGGGGGGCTCCCACGAGCAGTACTTC
j_call: TRBJ1-3; v_call: TRBV18; d_call: NA; clone_size: NA; cdr3_aa: CASSLMTTSSGNTIYF; cdr3_nt: TGTGCCAGCTCACTTATGACAACCAGCTCTGGAAACACCATATATTTT
j_call: TRBJ1-2; v_call: TRBV6-1; d_call: NA; clone_size: NA; cdr3_aa: CASRRGTNYGYTF; cdr3_nt: TGTGCCAGCAGAAGGGGGACTAACTATGGCTACACCTTC
j_call: TRBJ1-1; v_call: TRBV30; d_call: NA; clone_size: NA; cdr3_aa: CAWRREYNEAFF; cdr3_nt: TGTGCCTGGAGAAGGGAGTACAATGAAGCTTTCTTT
j_call: TRBJ2-7; v_call: TRBV5-6; d_call: NA; clone_size: NA; cdr3_aa: CASSLVQGFREQYF; cdr3_nt: TGTGCCAGCAGCTTGGTCCAGGGCTTCCGCGAGCAGTACTTC
j_call: TRBJ1-3; v_call: TRBV7-9; d_call: NA; clone_size: few; cdr3_aa: CASSKNPGNTIYF; cdr3_nt: TGTGCCAGCAGCAAAAATCCTGGAAACACCATATATTTT
j_call: TRBJ2-1; v_call: TRBV30; d_call: NA; clone_size: NA; cdr3_aa: CAWSRDSIFNEQFF; cdr3_nt: TGTGCCTGGAGCCGGGACTCTATTTTCAATGAGCAGTTCTTC
j_call: TRBJ1-1; v_call: TRBV10-3; d_call: TRBD1; clone_size: NA; cdr3_aa: CAIGTGSMNTEAFF; cdr3_nt: TGTGCCATCGGGACAGGGAGTATGAACACTGAAGCTTTCTTT
j_call: TRBJ2-2; v_call: TRBV6-5; d_call: NA; clone_size: NA; cdr3_aa: CASRLILGATGELFF; cdr3_nt: TGTGCCAGCAGGCTAATCCTAGGGGCGACCGGGGAGCTGTTTTTT
j_call: TRBJ2-3; v_call: TRBV4-3; d_call: TRBD2; clone_size: NA; cdr3_aa: CASSQELAGGGDTQYF; cdr3_nt: TGCGCCAGCAGCCAAGAGCTAGCGGGGGGAGGAGATACGCAGTATTTT
j_call: TRBJ1-1; v_call: TRBV5-1; d_call: NA; clone_size: NA; cdr3_aa: CASSWGRGGTEAFF; cdr3_nt: TGCGCCAGCAGCTGGGGAAGGGGAGGCACTGAAGCTTTCTTT
j_call: TRBJ1-2; v_call: TRBV25-1; d_call: NA; clone_size: NA; cdr3_aa: CASSDDAGADYGYTF; cdr3_nt: TGTGCCAGCAGTGATGACGCAGGAGCCGACTATGGCTACACCTTC
j_call: TRBJ2-3; v_call: TRBV11-1; d_call: NA; clone_size: NA; cdr3_aa: CASSIIRDPSTDTQYF; cdr3_nt: TGTGCCAGCAGCATAATAAGAGATCCAAGCACAGATACGCAGTATTTT
j_call: TRBJ2-7; v_call: TRBV27; d_call: TRBD1; clone_size: few; cdr3_aa: CASSPRPRQGLYEQYF; cdr3_nt: TGTGCCAGCAGTCCCCGCCCTCGACAGGGGCTCTACGAGCAGTACTTC
j_call: TRBJ2-5; v_call: TRBV5-1; d_call: NA; clone_size: NA; cdr3_aa: CASSLALSAETQYF; cdr3_nt: TGCGCCAGCAGCTTGGCCCTGAGTGCAGAGACCCAGTACTTC
j_call: TRBJ1-5; v_call: TRBV10-2; d_call: NA; clone_size: few; cdr3_aa: CATRGGNQPQHF; cdr3_nt: TGCGCCACTCGGGGAGGCAATCAGCCCCAGCATTTT
j_call: TRBJ2-7; v_call: TRBV4-2; d_call: TRBD1; clone_size: NA; cdr3_aa: CASSQDGQGAFYEQYF; cdr3_nt: TGTGCCAGCAGCCAAGATGGACAGGGGGCGTTCTACGAGCAGTACTTC
j_call: TRBJ2-3; v_call: TRBV7-3; d_call: TRBD2; clone_size: NA; cdr3_aa: CASSSLGGITDTQYF; cdr3_nt: TGTGCCAGCAGCTCTCTGGGGGGGATCACAGATACGCAGTATTTT
j_call: TRBJ1-2; v_call: TRBV27; d_call: TRBD1; clone_size: NA; cdr3_aa: CASSLTGRYDYGYTF; cdr3_nt: TGTGCCAGCAGTTTGACAGGGAGGTATGACTATGGCTACACCTTC
j_call: TRBJ1-1; v_call: TRBV18; d_call: NA; clone_size: NA; cdr3_aa: CASSGAGTQNTEAFF; cdr3_nt: TGTGCCAGCTCAGGGGCCGGGACACAGAACACTGAAGCTTTCTTT
j_call: TRBJ1-2; v_call: TRBV5-1; d_call: NA; clone_size: NA; cdr3_aa: CASSLGPGAIYGYTF; cdr3_nt: TGCGCCAGCAGCTTGGGTCCAGGGGCAATCTATGGCTACACCTTC
j_call: TRBJ1-1; v_call: TRBV9; d_call: TRBD1; clone_size: NA; cdr3_aa: CASSPHRWDSVPDTEAFF; cdr3_nt: TGTGCCAGCAGCCCTCACAGATGGGACAGCGTCCCTGACACTGAAGCTTTCTTT
j_call: TRBJ1-2; v_call: TRBV4-1; d_call: TRBD1; clone_size: NA; cdr3_aa: CASSLNSGGTYGYTF; cdr3_nt: TGCGCCAGCAGCTTAAACTCAGGGGGCACCTATGGCTACACCTTC
j_call: TRBJ1-4; v_call: TRBV7-9; d_call: NA; clone_size: NA; cdr3_aa: CASSQLRGGGSSEKLFF; cdr3_nt: TGTGCCAGCAGCCAACTGCGCGGGGGTGGGTCAAGTGAAAAACTGTTTTTT
j_call: TRBJ2-3; v_call: TRBV10-3; d_call: TRBD2; clone_size: NA; cdr3_aa: CAISPSWGGGTDTQYF; cdr3_nt: TGTGCCATCAGTCCTTCGTGGGGGGGAGGCACAGATACGCAGTATTTT
j_call: TRBJ2-5; v_call: TRBV30; d_call: TRBD1; clone_size: NA; cdr3_aa: CAWGTGQETQYF; cdr3_nt: TGTGCCTGGGGGACAGGCCAAGAGACCCAGTACTTC
j_call: TRBJ2-7; v_call: TRBV7-2; d_call: TRBD1; clone_size: NA; cdr3_aa: CASSPLTGDSYEQYF; cdr3_nt: TGCGCCAGCAGCCCCCTGACAGGGGATTCCTACGAGCAGTACTTC
j_call: TRBJ1-4; v_call: TRBV7-9; d_call: NA; clone_size: NA; cdr3_aa: CASSSRTDINEKLFF; cdr3_nt: TGTGCCAGCAGCTCCCGGACAGACATTAATGAAAAACTGTTTTTT
j_call: TRBJ1-4; v_call: TRBV7-9; d_call: TRBD1; clone_size: few; cdr3_aa: CASSPQGGTNEKLFF; cdr3_nt: TGTGCCAGCAGCCCACAGGGGGGCACTAATGAAAAACTGTTTTTT
j_call: TRBJ1-2; v_call: TRBV30; d_call: NA; clone_size: NA; cdr3_aa: CAWSVRSWTVNYGYTF; cdr3_nt: TGTGCCTGGAGTGTACGATCTTGGACAGTTAACTATGGCTACACCTTC
j_call: TRBJ1-2; v_call: TRBV25-1; d_call: NA; clone_size: NA; cdr3_aa: CASSEARGARGYTF; cdr3_nt: TGTGCCAGCAGTGAAGCCCGGGGGGCGAGAGGCTACACCTTC
j_call: TRBJ2-7; v_call: TRBV7-2; d_call: NA; clone_size: NA; cdr3_aa: CASSFRVSYEQYF; cdr3_nt: TGTGCCAGCAGCTTTAGAGTATCCTACGAGCAGTACTTC
j_call: TRBJ2-5; v_call: TRBV13; d_call: NA; clone_size: once; cdr3_aa: CASSWDNQETQYF; cdr3_nt: TGTGCCAGCAGCTGGGACAACCAAGAGACCCAGTACTTC
j_call: TRBJ2-7; v_call: TRBV28; d_call: TRBD2; clone_size: NA; cdr3_aa: CASSPSGGPVWKQYF; cdr3_nt: TGTGCCAGCAGTCCGTCGGGGGGGCCCGTGTGGAAGCAGTACTTC
j_call: TRBJ2-2; v_call: TRBV6-1; d_call: TRBD2; clone_size: NA; cdr3_aa: CATGTNHGELFF; cdr3_nt: TGTGCCACCGGGACTAATCACGGGGAGCTGTTTTTT